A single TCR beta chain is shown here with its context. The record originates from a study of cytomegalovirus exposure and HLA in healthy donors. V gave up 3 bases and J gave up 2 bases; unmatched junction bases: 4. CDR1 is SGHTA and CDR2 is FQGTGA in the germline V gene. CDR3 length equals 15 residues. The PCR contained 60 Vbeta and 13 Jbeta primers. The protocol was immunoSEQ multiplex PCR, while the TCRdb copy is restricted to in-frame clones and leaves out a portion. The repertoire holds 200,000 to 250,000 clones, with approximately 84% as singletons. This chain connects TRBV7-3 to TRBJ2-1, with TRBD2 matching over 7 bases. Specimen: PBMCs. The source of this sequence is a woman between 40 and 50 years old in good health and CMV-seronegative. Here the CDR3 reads CASSFEAGPYNEQFF. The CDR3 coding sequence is TGTGCCAGCAGCTTCGAAGCGGGGCCCTACAATGAGCAGTTCTTC.